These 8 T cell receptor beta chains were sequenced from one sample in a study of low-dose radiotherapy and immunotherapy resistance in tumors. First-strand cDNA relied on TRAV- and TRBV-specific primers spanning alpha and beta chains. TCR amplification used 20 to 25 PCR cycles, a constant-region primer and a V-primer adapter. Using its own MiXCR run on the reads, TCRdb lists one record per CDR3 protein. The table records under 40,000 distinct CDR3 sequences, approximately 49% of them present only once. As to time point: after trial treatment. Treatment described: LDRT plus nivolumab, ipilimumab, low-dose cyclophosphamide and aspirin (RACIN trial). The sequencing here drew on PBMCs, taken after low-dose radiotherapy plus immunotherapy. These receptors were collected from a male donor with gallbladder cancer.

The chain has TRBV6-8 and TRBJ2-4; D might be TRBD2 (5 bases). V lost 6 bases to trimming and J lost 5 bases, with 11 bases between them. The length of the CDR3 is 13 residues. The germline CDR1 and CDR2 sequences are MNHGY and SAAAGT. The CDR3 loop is CASSRGWQNIQYF. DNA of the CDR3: TGTGCCAGCAGCCGGGGATGGCAAAACATTCAGTACTTC.

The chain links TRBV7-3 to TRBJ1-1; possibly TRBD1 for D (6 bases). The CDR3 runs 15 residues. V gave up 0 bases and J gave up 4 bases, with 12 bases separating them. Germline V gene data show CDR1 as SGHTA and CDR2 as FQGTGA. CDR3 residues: CASSLTGAGSTEAFF. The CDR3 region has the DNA TGTGCCAGCAGCTTAACGGGGGCAGGGAGCACTGAAGCTTTCTTT.

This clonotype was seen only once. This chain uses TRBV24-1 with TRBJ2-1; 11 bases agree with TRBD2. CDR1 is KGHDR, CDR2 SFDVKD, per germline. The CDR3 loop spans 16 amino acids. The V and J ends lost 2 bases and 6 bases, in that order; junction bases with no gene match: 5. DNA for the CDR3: TGTGCCACCAGTGATTCCGGGACTAGCGGTCCCAATGAGCAGTTCTTC. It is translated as CATSDSGTSGPNEQFF.

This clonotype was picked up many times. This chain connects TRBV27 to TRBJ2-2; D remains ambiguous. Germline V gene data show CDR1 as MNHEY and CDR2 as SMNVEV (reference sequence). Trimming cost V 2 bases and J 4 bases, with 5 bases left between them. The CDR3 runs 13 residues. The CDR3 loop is CASSLIGTGELFF. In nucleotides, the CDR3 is TGTGCCAGCAGTTTAATAGGCACCGGGGAGCTGTTTTTT.

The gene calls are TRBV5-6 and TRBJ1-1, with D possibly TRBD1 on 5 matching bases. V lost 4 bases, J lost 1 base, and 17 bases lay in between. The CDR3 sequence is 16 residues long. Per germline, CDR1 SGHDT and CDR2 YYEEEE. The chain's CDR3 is CASSTMPGLGNTEAFF. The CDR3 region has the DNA TGTGCCAGCAGCACTATGCCAGGGTTGGGGAACACTGAAGCTTTCTTT.

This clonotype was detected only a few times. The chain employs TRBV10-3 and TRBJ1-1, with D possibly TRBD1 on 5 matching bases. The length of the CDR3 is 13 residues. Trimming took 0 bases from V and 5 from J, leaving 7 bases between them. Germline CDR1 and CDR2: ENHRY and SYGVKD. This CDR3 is CAISESRETEAFF. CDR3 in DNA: TGTGCCATCAGTGAGTCCAGGGAGACTGAAGCTTTCTTT.

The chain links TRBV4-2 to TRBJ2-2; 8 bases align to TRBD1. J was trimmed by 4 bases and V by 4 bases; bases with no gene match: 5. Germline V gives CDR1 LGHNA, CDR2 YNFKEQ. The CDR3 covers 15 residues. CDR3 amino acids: CASSPRTGTTGELFF. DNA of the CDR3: TGTGCCAGCAGCCCCCGGACAGGGACCACCGGGGAGCTGTTTTTT.

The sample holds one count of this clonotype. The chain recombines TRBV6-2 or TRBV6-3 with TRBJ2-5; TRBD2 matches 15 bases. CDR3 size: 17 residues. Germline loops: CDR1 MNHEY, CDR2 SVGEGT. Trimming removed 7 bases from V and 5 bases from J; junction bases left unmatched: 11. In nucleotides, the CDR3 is TGTGCCAGCACAAGGACTAGCGGGAGGGCCGGTGATGAGACCCAGTACTTC. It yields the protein CASTRTSGRAGDETQYF.